This TCR beta chain stems from a study of blood T cells in healthy people across ages. Study in general: The capture of about one barcoded beta molecule per two T cells was achieved by template switching. Study conclusions and caveats: Changes seen in expanded clonotypes were possibly confounded by donor CMV status left unknown.

Germline V lookup: CDR1 LGHNT, CDR2 FRNRAP. There are 13 residues in the CDR3. V dropped 6 bases and J dropped 1; count of bases not matched to a gene: 2. PCR was performed a second time for roughly 7 to 11 cycles using a sample-barcoded 5' primer and a J-beta primer mix. TCRdb re-analysed the 5' RACE reads in MiXCR, keeping a single row per CDR3 protein. The data contain 1.5 million to 1.8 million distinct CDR3 sequences, approximately 39% of them seen just once; the ten biggest clones take up 4%. The sample holds many counts of this clonotype. Its target is unknown. J is TRBJ2-5 and V is TRBV12-5; 7 nucleotides align to TRBD1. The TCR originated in a woman aged 18-29 years in good health. Sequenced input: blood. The CDR3 nucleotides read TGTGCTAGTGGCCGACAGGGCCAAGAGACCCAGTACTTC. The encoded protein is CASGRQGQETQYF. The full variable domain, in which reference TRBV12-5 and TRBJ2-5 provide the parts outside the CDR3, is DARVTQTPRHKVTEMGQEVTMRCQPILGHNTVFWYRQTMMQGLELLAYFRNRAPLDDSGMPKDRFSAEMPDATLATLKIQPSEPRDSAVYFCASGRQGQETQYFGPGTRLLVL.